The T cell receptor (beta chain) described here comes from a study of blood T cell repertoires in COVID-19. CDR3 size: 11 residues. Per germline, CDR1 DFQATT and CDR2 SNEGSKA (reference sequence). The V end lost 6 bases, the J end lost 5 bases, and 9 bases lay between the germline ends. In the authors' workflow: Reference gene primer amplification gave estimated nucleated cell counts. Repertoires were generated with immunoSEQ multiplex PCR, while TCRdb's copy carries only in-frame clones and drops some. The V and J calls and clone size were taken over from that table, and D and trimming were inferred from the DNA. Of approximately 200,000 clones listed, around 90% are singletons. Two consecutive negative NP/OP PCR tests, clearance, or resolved symptoms defined Cohort 3 recovery. In its sample, this clone was seen once.

The chain carries TRBV20-1 and TRBJ2-3; tentatively, D is TRBD1 (5 bases). This receptor was obtained from a woman aged 25 to 45 who had recovered from COVID-19. Sequenced: PBMCs or T cells enriched from blood (not recorded which). As DNA, the CDR3 is TGCAGTGCCGGACAAAGAGATACGCAGTATTTT. It is translated as CSAGQRDTQYF.